This T cell receptor beta chain was identified in a study of T cell changes during pregnancy in multiple sclerosis. Sequencing used immunoSEQ multiplex PCR; TCRdb keeps in-frame clones, though not all of them. The repertoire includes just under 80,000 clones, about 94% of them detected once, and approximately 0.79% sits in the top ten. This clone was recorded once. The input for sequencing was peripheral blood, taken in the second trimester of pregnancy. This receptor was obtained from a female donor in good health, enrolled as a control in a pregnancy study.

CDR3 nucleotide sequence: TGTGCCAGCAGCTTGATGGACAGTACCTACGAGCAGTACTTC. As protein: CASSLMDSTYEQYF. V is TRBV5-6 and J is TRBJ2-7, with TRBD1 as a possible D gene (6 bases). The CDR3 is made up of 14 amino acids. Trimming pared 1 base from V and 2 bases from J, leaving 10 bases between. The V gene's germline CDR1 is SGHDT and CDR2 YYEEEE.